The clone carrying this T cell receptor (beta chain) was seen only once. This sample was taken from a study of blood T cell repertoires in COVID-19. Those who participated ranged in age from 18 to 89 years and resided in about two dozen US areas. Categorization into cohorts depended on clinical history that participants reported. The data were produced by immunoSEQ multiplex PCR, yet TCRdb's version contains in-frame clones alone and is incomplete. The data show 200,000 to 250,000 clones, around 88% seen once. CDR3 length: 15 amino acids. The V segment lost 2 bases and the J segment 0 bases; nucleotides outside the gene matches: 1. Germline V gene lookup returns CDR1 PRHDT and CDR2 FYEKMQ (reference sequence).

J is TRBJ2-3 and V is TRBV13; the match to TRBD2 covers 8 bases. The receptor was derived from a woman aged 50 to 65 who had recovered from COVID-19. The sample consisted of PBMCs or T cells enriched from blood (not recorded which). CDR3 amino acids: CASSLTGGSTDTQYF. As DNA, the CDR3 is TGTGCCAGCAGCTTAACGGGGGGGAGCACAGATACGCAGTATTTT.